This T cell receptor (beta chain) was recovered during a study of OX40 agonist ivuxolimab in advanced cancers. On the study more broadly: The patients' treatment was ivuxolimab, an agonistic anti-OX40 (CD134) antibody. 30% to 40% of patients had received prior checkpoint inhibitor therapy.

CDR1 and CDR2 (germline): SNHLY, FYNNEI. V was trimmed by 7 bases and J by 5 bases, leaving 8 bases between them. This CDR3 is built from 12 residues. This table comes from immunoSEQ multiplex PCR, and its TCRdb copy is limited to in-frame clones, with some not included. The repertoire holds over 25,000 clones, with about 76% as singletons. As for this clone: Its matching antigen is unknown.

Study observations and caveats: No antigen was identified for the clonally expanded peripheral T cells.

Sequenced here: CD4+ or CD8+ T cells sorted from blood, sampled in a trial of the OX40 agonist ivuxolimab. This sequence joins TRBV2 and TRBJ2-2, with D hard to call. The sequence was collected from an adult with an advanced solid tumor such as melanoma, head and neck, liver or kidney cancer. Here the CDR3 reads CASNKGTGELFF. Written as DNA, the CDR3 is TGTGCCAGCAACAAAGGGACCGGGGAGCTGTTTTTT.